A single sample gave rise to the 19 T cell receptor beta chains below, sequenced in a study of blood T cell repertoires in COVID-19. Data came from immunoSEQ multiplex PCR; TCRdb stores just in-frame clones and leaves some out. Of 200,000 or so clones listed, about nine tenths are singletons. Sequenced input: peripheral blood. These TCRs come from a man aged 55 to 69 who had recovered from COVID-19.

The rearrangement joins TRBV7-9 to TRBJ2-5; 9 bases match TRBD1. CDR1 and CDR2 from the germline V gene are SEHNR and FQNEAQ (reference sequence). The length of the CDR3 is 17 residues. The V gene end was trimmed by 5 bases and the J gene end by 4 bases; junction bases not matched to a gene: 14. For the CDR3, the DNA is TGTGCCAGCAGCCCCCTTCCGGGACAGGGAATCTTAGAGACCCAGTACTTC. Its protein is CASSPLPGQGILETQYF. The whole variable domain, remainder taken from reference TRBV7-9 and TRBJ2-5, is DTGVSQNPRHKITKRGQNVTFRCDPISEHNRLYWYRQTLGQGPEFLTYFQNEAQLEKSRLLSDRFSAERPKGSFSTLEIQRTEQGDSAMYLCASSPLPGQGILETQYFGPGTRLLVL.

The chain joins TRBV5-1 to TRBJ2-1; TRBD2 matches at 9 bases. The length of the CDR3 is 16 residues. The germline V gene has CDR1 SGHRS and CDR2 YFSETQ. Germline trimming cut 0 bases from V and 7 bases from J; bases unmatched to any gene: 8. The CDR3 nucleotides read TGCGCCAGCAGCTTGGCCGAGACTAGCGGAGTAAATGAGCAGTTCTTC. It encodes CASSLAETSGVNEQFF.

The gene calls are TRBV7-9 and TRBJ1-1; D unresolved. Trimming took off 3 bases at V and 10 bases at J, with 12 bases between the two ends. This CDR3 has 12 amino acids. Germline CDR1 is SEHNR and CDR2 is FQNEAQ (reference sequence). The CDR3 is CASSFGYSTAFF. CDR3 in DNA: TGTGCCAGCAGCTTTGGGTACAGCACAGCTTTCTTT.

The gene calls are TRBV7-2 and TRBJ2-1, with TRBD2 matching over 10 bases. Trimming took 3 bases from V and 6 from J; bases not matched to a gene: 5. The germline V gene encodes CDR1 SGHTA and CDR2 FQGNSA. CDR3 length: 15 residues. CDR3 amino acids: CASSLGTSASNEQFF. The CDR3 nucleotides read TGTGCCAGCAGCTTGGGGACTAGCGCCTCCAATGAGCAGTTCTTC.

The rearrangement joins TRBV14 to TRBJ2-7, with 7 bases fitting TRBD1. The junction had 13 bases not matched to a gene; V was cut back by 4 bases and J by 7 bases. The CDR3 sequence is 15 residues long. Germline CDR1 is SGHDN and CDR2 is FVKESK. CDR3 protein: CASSLSRQGSWEQYF. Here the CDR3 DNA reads TGTGCCAGCAGCCTTTCTCGACAGGGTAGTTGGGAGCAGTACTTC.

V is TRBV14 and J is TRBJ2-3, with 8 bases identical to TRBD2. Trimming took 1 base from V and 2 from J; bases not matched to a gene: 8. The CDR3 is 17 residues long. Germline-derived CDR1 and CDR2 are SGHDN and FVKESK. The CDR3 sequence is CASSQGAGGRITDTQYF. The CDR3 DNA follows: TGTGCCAGCAGCCAAGGTGCGGGAGGACGAATCACAGATACGCAGTATTTT.

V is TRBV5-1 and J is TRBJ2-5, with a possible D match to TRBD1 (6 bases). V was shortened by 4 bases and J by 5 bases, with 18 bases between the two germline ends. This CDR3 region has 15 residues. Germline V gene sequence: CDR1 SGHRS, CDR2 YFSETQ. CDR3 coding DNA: TGCGCCAGCAGCCCCGGACAGCTTCAAAGTGAGACCCAGTACTTC. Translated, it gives CASSPGQLQSETQYF.

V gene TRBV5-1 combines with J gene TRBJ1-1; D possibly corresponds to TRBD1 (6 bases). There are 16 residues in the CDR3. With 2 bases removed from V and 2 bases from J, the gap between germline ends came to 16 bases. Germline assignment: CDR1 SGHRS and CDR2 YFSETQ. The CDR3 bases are TGCGCCAGCAGCTTACCGACAGGTCGGGGCAACACTGAAGCTTTCTTT. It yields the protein CASSLPTGRGNTEAFF. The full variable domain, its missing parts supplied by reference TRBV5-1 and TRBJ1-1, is KAGVTQTPRYLIKTRGQQVTLSCSPISGHRSVSWYQQTPGQGLQFLFEYFSETQRNKGNFPGRFSGRQFSNSRSEMNVSTLELGDSALYLCASSLPTGRGNTEAFFGQGTRLTVV.

The CDR3 loop reads CASSSRISGYEQYF. The CDR3 coding sequence is TGTGCCAGCAGTTCCCGGATTAGCGGCTACGAGCAGTACTTC. V and J are TRBV27 and TRBJ2-7; D is possibly TRBD2 (6 bases). Germline V lookup: CDR1 MNHEY, CDR2 SMNVEV (reference sequence). V shed 4 bases and J shed 3 bases, with 13 bases lying between them. The CDR3 sequence is 14 residues long.

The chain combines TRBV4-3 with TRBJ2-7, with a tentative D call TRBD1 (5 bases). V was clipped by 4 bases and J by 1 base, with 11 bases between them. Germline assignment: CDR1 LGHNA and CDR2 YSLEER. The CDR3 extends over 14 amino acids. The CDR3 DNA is TGCGCCAGCAGCCGAATGACAGAATCCTACGAGCAGTACTTC. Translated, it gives CASSRMTESYEQYF.

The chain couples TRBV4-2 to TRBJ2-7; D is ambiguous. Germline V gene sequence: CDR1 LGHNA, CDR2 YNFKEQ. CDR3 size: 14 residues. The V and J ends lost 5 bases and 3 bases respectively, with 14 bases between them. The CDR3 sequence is CASSLSLQIYEQYF. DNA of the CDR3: TGTGCCAGCAGCTTAAGTCTCCAGATCTACGAGCAGTACTTC.

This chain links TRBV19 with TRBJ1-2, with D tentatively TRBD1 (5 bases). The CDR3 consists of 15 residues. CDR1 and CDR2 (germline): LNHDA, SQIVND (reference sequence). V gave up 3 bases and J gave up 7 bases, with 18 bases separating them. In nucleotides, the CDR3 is TGTGCCAGTAGTATCCTGACAGCGTCTCGGCGTGGCTACACCTTC. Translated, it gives CASSILTASRRGYTF. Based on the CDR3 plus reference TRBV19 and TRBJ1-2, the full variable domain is DGGITQSPKYLFRKEGQNVTLSCEQNLNHDAMYWYRQDPGQGLRLIYYSQIVNDFQKGDIAEGYSVSREKKESFPLTVTSAQKNPTAFYLCASSILTASRRGYTFGSGTRLTVV.

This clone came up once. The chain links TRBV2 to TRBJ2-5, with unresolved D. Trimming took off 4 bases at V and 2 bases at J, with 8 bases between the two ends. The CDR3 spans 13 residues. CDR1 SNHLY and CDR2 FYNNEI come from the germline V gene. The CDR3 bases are TGTGCCAGCAGTGCCCGACAACAAGAGACCCAGTACTTC. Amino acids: CASSARQQETQYF.

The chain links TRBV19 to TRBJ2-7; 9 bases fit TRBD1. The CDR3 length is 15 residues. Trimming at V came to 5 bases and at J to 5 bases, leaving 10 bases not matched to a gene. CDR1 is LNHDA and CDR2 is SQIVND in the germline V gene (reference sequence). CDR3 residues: CASSPPGQGVHEQYF. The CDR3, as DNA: TGTGCCAGTAGTCCACCGGGACAGGGCGTCCACGAGCAGTACTTC.

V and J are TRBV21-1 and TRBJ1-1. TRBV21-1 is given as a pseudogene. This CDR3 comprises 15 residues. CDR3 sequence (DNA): TGTGCCAGCAGCAAAGTAGGCGGGCAGGCCACTGAAGCTTTCTTT. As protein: CASSKVGGQATEAFF.

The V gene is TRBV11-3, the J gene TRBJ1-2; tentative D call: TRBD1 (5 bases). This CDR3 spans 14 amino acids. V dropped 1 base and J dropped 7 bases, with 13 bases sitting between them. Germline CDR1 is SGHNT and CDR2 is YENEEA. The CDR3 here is CASSLGQIPLGYTF. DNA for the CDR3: TGTGCCAGCAGCTTAGGACAGATCCCTCTTGGCTACACCTTC.

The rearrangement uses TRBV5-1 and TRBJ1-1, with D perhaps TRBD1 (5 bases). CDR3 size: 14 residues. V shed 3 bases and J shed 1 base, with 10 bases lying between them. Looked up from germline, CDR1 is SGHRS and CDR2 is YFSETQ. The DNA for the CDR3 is TGCGCCAGCAGCTCACAGGTTTCGAACACTGAAGCTTTCTTT. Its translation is CASSSQVSNTEAFF.

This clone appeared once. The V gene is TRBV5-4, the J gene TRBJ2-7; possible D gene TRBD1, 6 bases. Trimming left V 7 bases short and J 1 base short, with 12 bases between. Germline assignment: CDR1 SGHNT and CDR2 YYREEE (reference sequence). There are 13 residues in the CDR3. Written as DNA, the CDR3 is TGTGCCAGCGGGAACAGGGCTTCCTACGAGCAGTACTTC. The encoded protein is CASGNRASYEQYF. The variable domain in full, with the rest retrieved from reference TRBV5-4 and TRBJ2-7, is ETGVTQSPTHLIKTRGQQVTLRCSSQSGHNTVSWYQQALGQGPQFIFQYYREEENGRGNFPPRFSGLQFPNYSSELNVNALELDDSALYLCASGNRASYEQYFGPGTRLTVT.

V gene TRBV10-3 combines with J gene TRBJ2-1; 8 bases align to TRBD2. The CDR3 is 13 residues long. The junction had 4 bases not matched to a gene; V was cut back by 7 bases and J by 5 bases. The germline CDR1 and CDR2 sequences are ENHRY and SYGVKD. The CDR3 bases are TGTGCCATCACTGGACTAGCAGACAATGAGCAGTTCTTC. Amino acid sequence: CAITGLADNEQFF.